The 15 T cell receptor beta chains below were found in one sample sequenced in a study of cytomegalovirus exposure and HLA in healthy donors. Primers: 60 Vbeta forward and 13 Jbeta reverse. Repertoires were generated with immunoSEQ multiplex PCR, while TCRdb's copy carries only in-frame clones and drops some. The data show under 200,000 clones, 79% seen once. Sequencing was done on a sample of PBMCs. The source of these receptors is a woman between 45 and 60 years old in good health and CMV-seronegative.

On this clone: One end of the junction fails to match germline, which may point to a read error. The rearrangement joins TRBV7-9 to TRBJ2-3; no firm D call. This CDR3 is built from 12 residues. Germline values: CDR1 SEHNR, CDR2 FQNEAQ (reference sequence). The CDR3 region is CSSSFPTDTQYF. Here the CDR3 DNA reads TGTTCCAGCAGCTTTCCTACAGATACGCAGTATTTT.

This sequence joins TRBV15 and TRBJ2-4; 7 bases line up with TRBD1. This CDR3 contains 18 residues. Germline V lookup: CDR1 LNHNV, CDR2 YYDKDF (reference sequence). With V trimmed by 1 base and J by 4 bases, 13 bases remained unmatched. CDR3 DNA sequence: TGTGCCACCAGCAGAGGGAGTGGTGGGGACAGCTTTAAAAACATTCAGTACTTC. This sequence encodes CATSRGSGGDSFKNIQYF.

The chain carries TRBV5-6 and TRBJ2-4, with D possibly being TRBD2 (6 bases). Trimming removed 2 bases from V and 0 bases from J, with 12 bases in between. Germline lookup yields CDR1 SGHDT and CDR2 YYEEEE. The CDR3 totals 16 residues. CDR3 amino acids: CASSFLEGRAKNIQYF. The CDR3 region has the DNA TGTGCCAGCAGCTTTCTGGAGGGCCGAGCCAAAAACATTCAGTACTTC. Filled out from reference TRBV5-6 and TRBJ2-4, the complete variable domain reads DAGVTQSPTHLIKTRGQQVTLRCSPKSGHDTVSWYQQALGQGPQFIFQYYEEEERQRGNFPDRFSGHQFPNYSSELNVNALLLGDSALYLCASSFLEGRAKNIQYFGAGTRLSVL.

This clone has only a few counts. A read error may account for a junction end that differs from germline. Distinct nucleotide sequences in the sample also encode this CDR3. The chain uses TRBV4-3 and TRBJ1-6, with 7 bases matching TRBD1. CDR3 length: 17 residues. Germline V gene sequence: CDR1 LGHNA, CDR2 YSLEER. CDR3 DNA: TGCGCCAGCAGCCAATTGACAGGGATGTCCTATAATTCCCCCCTCCACTTT. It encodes CASSQLTGMSYNSPLHF.

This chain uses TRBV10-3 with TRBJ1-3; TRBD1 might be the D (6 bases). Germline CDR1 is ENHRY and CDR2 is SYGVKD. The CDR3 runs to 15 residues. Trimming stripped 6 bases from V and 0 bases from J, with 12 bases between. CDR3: CAISPGTNSGNTIYF. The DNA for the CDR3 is TGTGCCATCAGCCCCGGGACAAACTCTGGAAACACCATATATTTT.

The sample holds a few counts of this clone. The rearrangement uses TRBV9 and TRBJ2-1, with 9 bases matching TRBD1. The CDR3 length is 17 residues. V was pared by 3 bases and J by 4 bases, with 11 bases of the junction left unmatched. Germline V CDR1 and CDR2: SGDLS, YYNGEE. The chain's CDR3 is CASSGNTGTGTYNEQFF. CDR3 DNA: TGTGCCAGCAGCGGAAATACCGGGACAGGGACATACAATGAGCAGTTCTTC. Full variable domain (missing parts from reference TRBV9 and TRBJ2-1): DSGVTQTPKHLITATGQRVTLRCSPRSGDLSVYWYQQSLDQGLQFLIQYYNGEERAKGNILERFSAQQFPDLHSELNLSSLELGDSALYFCASSGNTGTGTYNEQFFGPGTRLTVL.

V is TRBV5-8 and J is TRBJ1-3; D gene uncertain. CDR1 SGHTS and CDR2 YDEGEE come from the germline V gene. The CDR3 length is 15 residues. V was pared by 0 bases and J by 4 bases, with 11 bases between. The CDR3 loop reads CASSLVGVSGNTIYF. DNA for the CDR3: TGTGCCAGCAGCTTGGTCGGGGTCTCCGGAAACACCATATATTTT.

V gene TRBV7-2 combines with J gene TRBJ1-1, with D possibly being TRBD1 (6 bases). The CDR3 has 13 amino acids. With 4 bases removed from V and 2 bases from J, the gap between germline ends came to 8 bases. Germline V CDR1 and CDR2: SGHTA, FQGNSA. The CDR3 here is CASSSGGNTEAFF. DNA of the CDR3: TGTGCCAGCAGCTCTGGGGGCAACACTGAAGCTTTCTTT.

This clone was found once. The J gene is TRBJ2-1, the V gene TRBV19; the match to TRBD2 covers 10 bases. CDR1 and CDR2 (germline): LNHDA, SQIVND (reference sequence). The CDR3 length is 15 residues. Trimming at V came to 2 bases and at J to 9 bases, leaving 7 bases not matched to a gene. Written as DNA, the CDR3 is TGTGCCAGTAGTATAATTCTAGCGGGAGTGTCTGAGCAGTTCTTC. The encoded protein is CASSIILAGVSEQFF.

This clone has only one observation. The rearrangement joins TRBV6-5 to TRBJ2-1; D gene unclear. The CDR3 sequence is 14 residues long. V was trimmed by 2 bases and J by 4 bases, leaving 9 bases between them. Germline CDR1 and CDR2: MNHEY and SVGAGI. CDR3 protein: CASSYREPYNEQFF. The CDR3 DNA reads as TGTGCCAGCAGTTACCGAGAACCTTACAATGAGCAGTTCTTC.

The CDR3 nucleotides are TGTGCCAGCAGTTACACGGGGGGGGGCACCGGGGAGCTGTTTTTT. It yields the protein CASSYTGGGTGELFF. This chain uses TRBV6-5 with TRBJ2-2, with 8 bases matching TRBD2. Unmatched junction bases numbered 3, after V lost 2 bases and J lost 4 bases. Germline V gene lookup returns CDR1 MNHEY and CDR2 SVGAGI. The CDR3 loop spans 15 amino acids.

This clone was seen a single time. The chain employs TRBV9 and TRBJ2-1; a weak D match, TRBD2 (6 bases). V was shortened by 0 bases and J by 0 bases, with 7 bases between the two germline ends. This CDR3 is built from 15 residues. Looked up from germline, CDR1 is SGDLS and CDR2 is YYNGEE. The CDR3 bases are TGTGCCAGCAGCGTAGAGACTAGCTCCTACAATGAGCAGTTCTTC. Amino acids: CASSVETSSYNEQFF.

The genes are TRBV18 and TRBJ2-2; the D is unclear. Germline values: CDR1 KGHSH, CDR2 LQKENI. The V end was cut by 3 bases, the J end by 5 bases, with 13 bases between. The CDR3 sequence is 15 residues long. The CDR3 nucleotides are TGTGCCAGCTCACCGAACAAGGTCAGGACCGGGGAGCTGTTTTTT. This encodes CASSPNKVRTGELFF.

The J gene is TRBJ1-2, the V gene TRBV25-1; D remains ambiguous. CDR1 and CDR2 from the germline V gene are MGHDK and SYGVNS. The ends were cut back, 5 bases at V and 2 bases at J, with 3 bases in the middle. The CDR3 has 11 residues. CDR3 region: CASSRNYGYTF. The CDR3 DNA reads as TGTGCCAGCAGTCGGAACTATGGCTACACCTTC.

CDR3 in DNA: TGTGCCAGCACCACACCCCCCCGGGGGGGAACAAGCAATCAGCCCCAGCATTTT. Translated: CASTTPPRGGTSNQPQHF. The rearrangement links TRBV28 to TRBJ1-5; D is possibly TRBD1 (5 bases). V lost 7 bases and J 1 base, leaving 23 bases between the germline ends. Germline V gene data show CDR1 as MDHEN and CDR2 as SYDVKM. This CDR3 is 18 amino acids long.